This T cell receptor beta chain was recovered during a study of cytomegalovirus exposure and HLA in healthy donors. Both 60 Vbeta primers and 13 Jbeta primers went into the PCR. The data were produced by immunoSEQ multiplex PCR, yet TCRdb's version contains in-frame clones alone and is incomplete. The sample lists more than 80,000 clones, over 75% seen once, with 1.2% in the top ten. CDR3 length: 13 amino acids. With 2 bases clipped from V and 5 bases from J, the junction kept 1 base outside the gene matches. CDR1 is SGHRS, CDR2 YFSETQ, per germline. This sequence was found in a girl between 2 and 10 years old in good health and CMV-seropositive. The chain recombines TRBV5-1 with TRBJ2-1, with 7 bases that match TRBD2. The source material was PBMCs. The CDR3 DNA reads TGCGCCAGCAGCTTCCTAGCGGACAATGAGCAGTTCTTC. Its translation is CASSFLADNEQFF.